These 18 T cell receptor beta chains came from one sample sequenced in a study of cytomegalovirus exposure and HLA in healthy donors. TCRdb keeps only in-frame clones here, not all; method: immunoSEQ multiplex PCR. Of 66,000 or so clones in the sample, about 97% were seen once. Sequences were obtained from PBMCs. All receptors come from a woman aged 18-29 years in good health and CMV-seropositive.

This CDR3 reads CRSEGVAEAFF. CDR3 nucleotide sequence: TGCCGGTCCGAGGGAGTCGCTGAAGCTTTCTTT. This chain links TRBV20-1 with TRBJ1-1, with D unresolved. Germline V lookup: CDR1 DFQATT, CDR2 SNEGSKA (reference sequence). The CDR3 is 11 residues long.

The CDR3 sequence is CATRGIRTDLYGYTF. CDR3 DNA: TGTGCCACCAGGGGGATTCGGACTGACCTCTATGGCTACACCTTC. This chain links TRBV15 with TRBJ1-2; D not certain. The germline V gene encodes CDR1 LNHNV and CDR2 YYDKDF (reference sequence). This CDR3 contains 15 residues. V shed 6 bases and J shed 4 bases, with 18 bases lying between them.

This clone has just one count. This rearrangement joins TRBV28 to TRBJ1-2; D might be TRBD1 (5 bases). V lost 1 base and J lost 4, with 7 bases in between. The CDR3 has 13 amino acids. CDR1 is MDHEN and CDR2 is SYDVKM in the germline V gene. DNA for the CDR3: TGTGCCAGCAGTTTATCGCAGGGCTATGGCTACACCTTC. This codes for CASSLSQGYGYTF.

Points on this clone: An end of the junction differs from the germline gene, which may be a read error. V and J are TRBV7-7 and TRBJ2-2, with 8 bases aligning to TRBD1. This CDR3 region has 14 residues. Germline V gene lookup returns CDR1 SSHAT and CDR2 FNYEAQ (reference sequence). The CDR3 loop is CASSLDRGTGELFF. The DNA of the CDR3 is TGTGCTAGCAGCTTAGACAGGGGAACCGGGGAGCTGTTTTTT.

CDR3: CASSDHREYSNQPQHF. The CDR3 DNA reads as TGTGCCAGCAGTGACCACCGGGAATATAGCAATCAGCCCCAGCATTTT. The rearrangement links TRBV6-4 to TRBJ1-5; D call uncertain. V was shortened by 2 bases and J by 0 bases, with 11 bases between the two germline ends. The CDR3 has 16 residues. Germline V gene lookup returns CDR1 MRHNA and CDR2 SNTAGT.

The chain carries TRBV5-1 and TRBJ2-5, with D possibly being TRBD1 (5 bases). The tail of the sequence fits TRBJ2-7 better, so the J call may be wrong. The CDR3 is 13 residues long. CDR1 is SGHRS, CDR2 YFSETQ, per germline. CDR3 sequence (DNA): TGCGCCAGCAGTTTTACAGGCCCCTACGAGCAGTACTTC. This translates into CASSFTGPYEQYF.

The chain carries TRBV5-6 and TRBJ1-3; D is unresolved. This CDR3 region has 13 residues. CDR1 SGHDT and CDR2 YYEEEE come from the germline V gene. V lost 3 bases and J lost 0, with 4 bases in between. This chain's CDR3 is CASSSVSGNTIYF. The CDR3 DNA sequence: TGTGCCAGCAGCTCGGTCTCTGGAAACACCATATATTTT.

CDR3: CALPRSGEQFF. In nucleotides, the CDR3 is TGCGCCCTTCCGAGAAGTGGTGAGCAGTTCTTC. The chain recombines TRBV23-1 with TRBJ2-1; D ambiguous. TRBV23-1 is reported as an ORF; its role is uncertain. V was pared by 11 bases and J by 9 bases, with 14 bases between. There are 11 residues in the CDR3.

J is TRBJ2-3 and V is TRBV18; TRBD2 matches 9 bases. CDR3 length equals 15 residues. The V gene's germline CDR1 is KGHSH and CDR2 LQKENI. Losses at the gene ends were 3 bases for V and 7 bases for J; bases not matched to a gene: 8. CDR3 sequence: CASSPEGLAKHTQYF. Here the CDR3 DNA reads TGTGCCAGCTCACCTGAGGGACTAGCCAAACATACGCAGTATTTT.

V gene TRBV10-2 combines with J gene TRBJ2-1; 7 bases agree with TRBD1. J was trimmed by 4 bases and V by 7 bases; bases with no gene match: 13. Germline lookup yields CDR1 WSHSY and CDR2 SAAADI. The CDR3 has 16 amino acids. This CDR3 is CASTATGSGTYNEQFF. The CDR3 nucleotides are TGCGCCAGCACCGCGACAGGGTCAGGGACATACAATGAGCAGTTCTTC.

CDR3 amino acids: CASSISVGSYEQYF. In DNA form, the CDR3 reads TGTGCCAGTAGTATTTCCGTCGGGTCCTACGAGCAGTACTTC. The chain carries TRBV19 and TRBJ2-7; D uncertain. Germline CDR1 reads LNHDA; CDR2 reads SQIVND (reference sequence). V dropped 3 bases and J dropped 1 base, with 10 bases sitting between them. CDR3 size: 14 residues.

V and J are TRBV30 and TRBJ2-5; D call uncertain. CDR1 GTSNPN and CDR2 SVGIG come from the germline V gene (reference sequence). The CDR3 extends over 15 amino acids. Between the trimmed V and J ends, which lost 2 bases and 5 bases, there was a span of 18 bases. CDR3 in amino acids: CAWSLAMRYEETQYF. The CDR3 DNA reads as TGTGCCTGGAGTCTGGCCATGCGGTATGAGGAGACCCAGTACTTC.

The chain recombines TRBV6-5 with TRBJ2-1; TRBD2 matches at 9 bases. Germline V CDR1 and CDR2: MNHEY, SVGAGI. Trimming at V came to 2 bases and at J to 5 bases, leaving 4 bases not matched to a gene. The CDR3 length is 15 residues. CDR3 sequence (DNA): TGTGCCAGCAGTTACGTGACTAGCGGTAACAATGAGCAGTTCTTC. Protein product: CASSYVTSGNNEQFF.

This clone has a single count. V gene TRBV5-1 combines with J gene TRBJ2-7; tentatively, D is TRBD1 (5 bases). CDR3 length equals 13 residues. The V gene lost 4 bases and the J gene lost 2 bases, with 10 bases spanning the gap. The germline CDR1 and CDR2 sequences are SGHRS and YFSETQ. CDR3 nucleotides: TGCGCCAGCAGCCTGACAGCAGCCTACGAGCAGTACTTC. This gives the protein CASSLTAAYEQYF.

This chain uses TRBV27 with TRBJ1-5; TRBD1 matches at 9 bases. V gave up 6 bases and J gave up 5 bases; unmatched junction bases: 5. In germline, CDR1 is MNHEY, CDR2 SMNVEV (reference sequence). This CDR3 region has 14 residues. The CDR3 sequence: CASRGTGYHQPQHF. CDR3 nucleotides: TGTGCCAGCAGGGGGACAGGGTATCATCAGCCCCAGCATTTT.

The chain recombines TRBV10-1 with TRBJ2-1; 8 bases agree with TRBD2. J lost 2 bases, V lost 5 bases, and 5 bases had no gene match. Germline V gene lookup returns CDR1 WNHNN and CDR2 SYGVQD (reference sequence). This CDR3 is 15 amino acids long. The DNA of the CDR3 is TGCGCCAGCAGTACCATAGCGGGGCCCTACAATGAGCAGTTCTTC. Translating gives CASSTIAGPYNEQFF.

This chain connects TRBV7-3 to TRBJ1-1; a possible D gene is TRBD1 (6 bases). Trimming removed 2 bases from V and 2 bases from J, with 9 bases in between. Germline CDR1 and CDR2: SGHTA and FQGTGA. The CDR3 has 14 residues. CDR3 nucleotides: TGTGCCAGCAGCTTAGAGGGACATAACACTGAAGCTTTCTTT. Translated: CASSLEGHNTEAFF.

The chain employs TRBV19 and TRBJ1-3, with D possibly TRBD1 on 6 matching bases. Germline V gene sequence: CDR1 LNHDA, CDR2 SQIVND (reference sequence). The V end was cut by 3 bases, the J end by 1 base, with 7 bases between. The CDR3 has 14 residues. For the CDR3, the DNA is TGTGCCAGTAGTATGGGGACATCTGGAAACACCATATATTTT. Translating gives CASSMGTSGNTIYF.